The 32 T cell receptor beta chains listed next were all sequenced from one sample in a study of radiotherapy plus CTLA-4 blockade in lung cancer. Sequencing used immunoSEQ multiplex PCR; TCRdb keeps in-frame clones, though not all of them. The table includes over 80,000 clones, around 87% detected once. Material: peripheral blood, obtained from a patient treated with radiotherapy plus ipilimumab. The receptors originated from a human donor with non-small cell lung cancer that progressed on radiotherapy plus ipilimumab.

The chain links TRBV2 to TRBJ2-2, with D possibly being TRBD1 or TRBD2 (5 bases each). V lost 6 bases, J lost 0 bases, and 11 bases lay in between. Germline V lookup: CDR1 SNHLY, CDR2 FYNNEI. This CDR3 has 15 residues. The CDR3 nucleotides are TGTGCCAGCAGACCCGGGACCTCGAACACCGGGGAGCTGTTTTTT. It yields the protein CASRPGTSNTGELFF. The full variable domain, rest sourced from reference TRBV2 and TRBJ2-2, is EPEVTQTPSHQVTQMGQEVILRCVPISNHLYFYWYRQILGQKVEFLVSFYNNEISEKSEIFDDQFSVERPDGSNFTLKIRSTKLEDSAMYFCASRPGTSNTGELFFGEGSRLTVL.

The chain has TRBV19 and TRBJ1-2, with 7 nucleotides matching TRBD1. V was pared by 9 bases and J by 2 bases, with 12 bases of the junction left unmatched. Looked up from germline, CDR1 is LNHDA and CDR2 is SQIVND (reference sequence). This CDR3 region has 15 residues. The CDR3 loop reads CASLPGQTINYGYTF. The CDR3 DNA reads as TGTGCCAGCCTCCCGGGACAGACGATCAACTATGGCTACACCTTC.

The J gene is TRBJ1-5, the V gene TRBV6-1; 9 bases are a match to TRBD1. V gave up 6 bases and J gave up 6 bases; unmatched junction bases: 9. Per germline, CDR1 MNHNS and CDR2 SASEGT. This CDR3 comprises 15 residues. DNA for the CDR3: TGTGCCAGCAGCTTACAGGGGGCGCCCCCTCAGCCCCAGCATTTT. As protein: CASSLQGAPPQPQHF.

The chain is built from TRBV18 and TRBJ1-2, with unresolved D. The CDR3 loop spans 14 amino acids. The V gene's germline CDR1 is KGHSH and CDR2 LQKENI. V was shortened by 3 bases and J by 7 bases, with 15 bases between the two germline ends. CDR3: CASSPASGLSGYTF. CDR3 coding DNA: TGTGCCAGCTCACCGGCGTCAGGATTGTCTGGCTACACCTTC.

The rearrangement links TRBV9 to TRBJ2-1; no reliable D call. With 0 bases removed from V and 5 bases from J, the gap between germline ends came to 0 bases. CDR3 size: 11 residues. Germline V gene sequence: CDR1 SGDLS, CDR2 YYNGEE. The chain's CDR3 is CASSVDNEQFF. DNA of the CDR3: TGTGCCAGCAGCGTAGACAATGAGCAGTTCTTC. Supplemented by reference TRBV9 and TRBJ2-1, the full variable domain reads DSGVTQTPKHLITATGQRVTLRCSPRSGDLSVYWYQQSLDQGLQFLIQYYNGEERAKGNILERFSAQQFPDLHSELNLSSLELGDSALYFCASSVDNEQFFGPGTRLTVL.

This chain joins TRBV7-9 and TRBJ2-5; unclear D gene. V was clipped by 5 bases and J by 5 bases, with 9 bases between them. The CDR3 is 12 amino acids. Germline V CDR1 and CDR2: SEHNR, FQNEAQ (reference sequence). DNA of the CDR3: TGTGCCAGCAGCACGGTCGGGGAGACCCAGTACTTC. Residues: CASSTVGETQYF.

The chain is built from TRBV7-2 and TRBJ1-1, with a possible D match to TRBD1 (6 bases). V lost 5 bases, J lost 1 base, and 20 bases lay in between. This CDR3 spans 17 amino acids. Germline V gives CDR1 SGHTA, CDR2 FQGNSA. For the CDR3, the DNA is TGTGCCAGCAGCCGCCGGGCAGGGGTAGGAGGGAACACTGAAGCTTTCTTT. Translation gives CASSRRAGVGGNTEAFF. The full variable domain, its missing parts supplied by reference TRBV7-2 and TRBJ1-1, is GAGVSQSPSNKVTEKGKDVELRCDPISGHTALYWYRQSLGQGLEFLIYFQGNSAPDKSGLPSDRFSAERTGGSVSTLTIQRTQQEDSAVYLCASSRRAGVGGNTEAFFGQGTRLTVV.

The V and J genes are TRBV6-5 and TRBJ1-3, with 11 bases matching TRBD1. This CDR3 comprises 16 residues. The germline V gene encodes CDR1 MNHEY and CDR2 SVGAGI. The junction had 6 bases not matched to a gene; V was cut back by 6 bases and J by 2 bases. CDR3 nucleotide sequence: TGTGCCAGCAGATACCCGGGACAGGGGGCTGGAAACACCATATATTTT. Protein sequence: CASRYPGQGAGNTIYF.

This chain uses TRBV18 with TRBJ1-4; D call uncertain. Germline CDR1 reads KGHSH; CDR2 reads LQKENI. V was trimmed by 0 bases and J by 4 bases, leaving 3 bases between them. The CDR3 runs 13 residues. CDR3 loop: CASSPPVNEKLFF. CDR3 bases: TGTGCCAGCTCACCACCAGTTAATGAAAAACTGTTTTTT.

This clone was seen a few times. The rearrangement joins TRBV5-1 to TRBJ1-2; D unresolved. The V gene lost 0 bases and the J gene lost 8 bases, with 17 bases spanning the gap. Looked up from germline, CDR1 is SGHRS and CDR2 is YFSETQ. The CDR3 consists of 15 residues. CDR3 nucleotide sequence: TGCGCCAGCAGCTTGGCCGGTAGAATCGAGGGAGGCTACACCTTC. As protein: CASSLAGRIEGGYTF. The complete variable domain, with remaining parts taken from reference TRBV5-1 and TRBJ1-2, reads KAGVTQTPRYLIKTRGQQVTLSCSPISGHRSVSWYQQTPGQGLQFLFEYFSETQRNKGNFPGRFSGRQFSNSRSEMNVSTLELGDSALYLCASSLAGRIEGGYTFGSGTRLTVV.

This chain uses TRBV7-2 with TRBJ2-3; TRBD1 might be the D (6 bases). CDR3 length: 14 residues. The V end was cut by 5 bases, the J end by 6 bases, with 15 bases between. Germline assignment: CDR1 SGHTA and CDR2 FQGNSA. CDR3 nucleotide sequence: TGTGCCAGCAGCCCCGGGACACCGCCCGATACGCAGTATTTT. It translates to CASSPGTPPDTQYF.

This clone was observed once. The chain recombines TRBV25-1 with TRBJ2-5; possible D gene TRBD1, 6 bases. With 2 bases removed from V and 1 base from J, the gap between germline ends came to 11 bases. Germline values: CDR1 MGHDK, CDR2 SYGVNS. The CDR3 covers 15 residues. CDR3 sequence (DNA): TGTGCCAGCAGTGAAGGAATAGGGGGCCAAGAGACCCAGTACTTC. This gives the protein CASSEGIGGQETQYF.

This clone turned up a few times. The CDR3 region has the DNA TGTGCCAGTAGTATAGAGGGTAGTGAGCAGTTCTTC. Protein sequence: CASSIEGSEQFF. The chain links TRBV19 to TRBJ2-1; D call uncertain. Germline assignment: CDR1 LNHDA and CDR2 SQIVND (reference sequence). The V end lost 0 bases, the J end lost 9 bases, and 6 bases lay between the germline ends. The CDR3 is 12 residues long. Full variable domain (rest looked up from reference TRBV19 and TRBJ2-1): DGGITQSPKYLFRKEGQNVTLSCEQNLNHDAMYWYRQDPGQGLRLIYYSQIVNDFQKGDIAEGYSVSREKKESFPLTVTSAQKNPTAFYLCASSIEGSEQFFGPGTRLTVL.

This chain links TRBV5-1 with TRBJ1-2; D not resolved. With 0 bases removed from V and 8 bases from J, the gap between germline ends came to 14 bases. CDR1 and CDR2 (germline): SGHRS, YFSETQ. CDR3 length equals 14 residues. The CDR3 here is CASSLVQPTGGYTF. The CDR3 bases are TGCGCCAGCAGCTTGGTCCAACCCACGGGGGGCTACACCTTC.

The genes are TRBV15 and TRBJ1-5; possible D gene TRBD1, 6 bases. Germline V gene sequence: CDR1 LNHNV, CDR2 YYDKDF (reference sequence). V was pared by 5 bases and J by 8 bases, with 16 bases between. The CDR3 length is 14 residues. The CDR3 is CATSSRQASEPQHF. CDR3 coding DNA: TGTGCCACCAGCTCCCGACAGGCCTCTGAGCCCCAGCATTTT.

V is TRBV28 and J is TRBJ1-2; D gene uncertain. Germline lookup yields CDR1 MDHEN and CDR2 SYDVKM. This CDR3 comprises 12 residues. Trimming stripped 7 bases from V and 7 bases from J, with 13 bases between. CDR3 DNA: TGTGCCAGCACAGGCCCCTCGCGTGGCTACACCTTC. It translates to CASTGPSRGYTF.

In regard to this clone: A read error may produce the germline difference seen at one junction end. The J gene is TRBJ1-1, the V gene TRBV6-5; no reliable D call. The CDR3 has 12 amino acids. Looked up from germline, CDR1 is MNHEY and CDR2 is SVGAGI. In nucleotides, the CDR3 is TGTGCCAGCTTCACCCTAAACAGTGAAGCTTTCTTT. Protein sequence: CASFTLNSEAFF.

This chain connects TRBV5-4 to TRBJ2-1; D not certain. Germline lookup yields CDR1 SGHNT and CDR2 YYREEE (reference sequence). V was trimmed by 4 bases and J by 5 bases, leaving 10 bases between them. The length of the CDR3 is 13 residues. The CDR3 reads CASSPSTNNEQFF. CDR3 bases: TGTGCCAGCAGCCCTTCTACTAACAATGAGCAGTTCTTC.

For this clone: At one end, the junction sequence differs from germline, possibly due to a read error. The same CDR3 also results from other DNA sequences found in this sample. The chain has TRBV18 and TRBJ2-2; 7 bases are a match to TRBD1. The CDR3 is 14 amino acids. Germline V gene data show CDR1 as KGHSH and CDR2 as LQKENI. The CDR3 spells CASSLGQVTGELFF. The CDR3 nucleotides read TGCGCCAGCTCACTTGGACAGGTCACCGGGGAGCTGTTTTTT.

V and J are TRBV30 and TRBJ2-3; D unresolved. CDR1 GTSNPN and CDR2 SVGIG come from the germline V gene (reference sequence). The CDR3 runs to 14 residues. Trimming pared 0 bases from V and 1 base from J, leaving 8 bases between. The CDR3 coding sequence is TGTGCCTGGAGTGTATCCCAGGGCACAGATACGCAGTATTTT. Residues: CAWSVSQGTDTQYF.

The chain joins TRBV6-5 to TRBJ1-4; D might be TRBD1 (6 bases). Trimming removed 5 bases at V and 8 bases at J, with 15 bases between. This CDR3 contains 14 residues. The germline V gene encodes CDR1 MNHEY and CDR2 SVGAGI. This CDR3 reads CASSRGGAGEKLFF. CDR3 nucleotide sequence: TGTGCCAGCAGTCGCGGGGGGGCGGGGGAAAAACTGTTTTTT.

The chain carries TRBV2 and TRBJ1-2; D call uncertain. CDR1 and CDR2 from the germline V gene are SNHLY and FYNNEI. The CDR3 is 15 amino acids. Trimming shortened V by 1 base and J by 0 bases, and 9 bases separated the two germline ends. CDR3 coding DNA: TGTGCCAGCAGTGAAGAGTACAGCGCTAACTATGGCTACACCTTC. This gives the protein CASSEEYSANYGYTF.

The chain joins TRBV28 to TRBJ1-1, with a tentative D call TRBD1 (6 bases). Germline V CDR1 and CDR2: MDHEN, SYDVKM. CDR3 length equals 16 residues. Trimming pared 2 bases from V and 0 bases from J, leaving 13 bases between. The CDR3 is CASSLIQGRLNTEAFF. The CDR3 nucleotides are TGTGCCAGCAGTTTAATCCAGGGGCGGTTGAACACTGAAGCTTTCTTT.

The genes are TRBV5-4 and TRBJ1-1; D remains ambiguous. The germline V gene encodes CDR1 SGHNT and CDR2 YYREEE (reference sequence). This CDR3 is 13 amino acids long. The V and J ends lost 3 bases and 0 bases respectively, with 6 bases between them. CDR3 residues: CASSSQMNTEAFF. The CDR3 DNA reads as TGTGCCAGCAGCTCTCAGATGAACACTGAAGCTTTCTTT.

The chain has TRBV7-9 and TRBJ2-2; 8 bases map to TRBD1. Looked up from germline, CDR1 is SEHNR and CDR2 is FQNEAQ (reference sequence). CDR3 length equals 16 residues. Trimming removed 5 bases from V and 3 bases from J; junction bases left unmatched: 8. The CDR3 is CASSPSGGRYTGELFF. CDR3 DNA sequence: TGTGCCAGCAGCCCTTCAGGGGGCCGGTACACCGGGGAGCTGTTTTTT.

This chain uses TRBV4-3 with TRBJ2-5, with 9 nucleotides matching TRBD2. In germline, CDR1 is LGHNA, CDR2 YSLEER. The V gene end was trimmed by 0 bases and the J gene end by 1 base; junction bases not matched to a gene: 12. The length of the CDR3 is 19 residues. CDR3 in amino acids: CASSQDLSVGTSPQETQYF. The CDR3 region has the DNA TGCGCCAGCAGCCAAGATTTATCAGTGGGGACTAGCCCCCAAGAGACCCAGTACTTC.

V gene TRBV5-6 combines with J gene TRBJ1-4, with 8 positions matching TRBD1. Germline V CDR1 and CDR2: SGHDT, YYEEEE. Trimming cost V 4 bases and J 8 bases; bases outside gene matches: 16. There are 17 residues in the CDR3. The CDR3 DNA follows: TGTGCCAGCAGCGGGTCCGGGACAGGAAAGGTCGGGGAAAAACTGTTTTTT. Residues: CASSGSGTGKVGEKLFF.

The chain carries TRBV4-2 and TRBJ2-7, with TRBD2 matching 12 bases. CDR1 LGHNA and CDR2 YNFKEQ come from the germline V gene. V dropped 4 bases and J dropped 4; count of bases not matched to a gene: 5. This CDR3 spans 15 amino acids. The CDR3 here is CASSPIGLAGYEQYF. CDR3 nucleotide sequence: TGTGCCAGCAGCCCGATCGGACTAGCGGGATACGAGCAGTACTTC.

The rearrangement joins TRBV19 to TRBJ2-2; D uncertain. Trimming stripped 5 bases from V and 4 bases from J, with 14 bases between. CDR3 size: 15 residues. CDR1 LNHDA and CDR2 SQIVND come from the germline V gene (reference sequence). The CDR3 coding sequence is TGTGCCAGTAGTTCGAAGTGGTACGTCACCGGGGAGCTGTTTTTT. Translating it yields CASSSKWYVTGELFF.

This chain links TRBV27 with TRBJ1-5, with 8 bases lining up with TRBD1. The CDR3 consists of 15 residues. Germline trimming cut 5 bases from V and 1 base from J; bases unmatched to any gene: 4. Germline CDR1 is MNHEY and CDR2 is SMNVEV (reference sequence). CDR3 in amino acids: CASSPTGASNQPQHF. CDR3 DNA sequence: TGTGCCAGCAGTCCGACAGGGGCCAGCAATCAGCCCCAGCATTTT.

The rearrangement links TRBV27 to TRBJ1-1, with a possible D match to TRBD1 (6 bases). The CDR3 runs 13 residues. Trimming took 6 bases from V and 2 from J, leaving 10 bases between them. Germline loops: CDR1 MNHEY, CDR2 SMNVEV (reference sequence). The CDR3 DNA sequence: TGTGCCAGCAGCCCGGGACACAACACTGAAGCTTTCTTT. This codes for CASSPGHNTEAFF.

The genes are TRBV6-5 and TRBJ1-2; D unclear. CDR3 length: 11 amino acids. Trimming removed 6 bases from V and 2 bases from J, with 4 bases in between. CDR1 and CDR2 from the germline V gene are MNHEY and SVGAGI. The CDR3 nucleotides read TGTGCCAGCAGGGAGAACTATGGCTACACCTTC. This encodes CASRENYGYTF.